Shown below are 9 T cell receptor beta chains from a single sample sequenced in a study of CXCR3-negative and CXCR3-positive naive CD8 T cells. Study observations and caveats: CXCR3-expressing naive cells carried TRB CDR3s more hydrophobic than those of CXCR3-negative naive cells.

Each TRB cDNA library was prepared by 5' RACE (with UMI labels). TCRdb re-analyzed the 5' RACE reads; it lists each CDR3 protein once, without DNA. The data include about 110,000 distinct CDR3 sequences; the top ten clones carry more than 0.3%. Their specific antigens are unknown. The specimen sequenced was naive CXCR3+ CD8+ T cells from blood. As for subset: CD45RO-CCR7+CD27+CD95- naive CD8+ T cells expressing CXCR3 (TNR3+). These receptors originate from a human donor in good health. Some clones in this sample may be carry-over from other donors' samples.

The chain has TRBV15 and TRBJ2-3; no DNA is available, so the TRBD2 call from TCRdb remains unchecked. The CDR3 consists of 16 residues. Per the germline V gene, CDR1 is LNHNV and CDR2 is YYDKDF (reference sequence). This CDR3 reads CATSREGLAGADTQYF.

V usage is TRBV7-2 and J usage is TRBJ1-4; TCRdb names TRBD1, which stays unverified in the absence of DNA. Germline V gene sequence: CDR1 SGHTA, CDR2 FQGNSA. The CDR3 contains 15 residues. The CDR3 spells CASSLGLATNEKLFF. Variable domain in full (rest from reference TRBV7-2 and TRBJ1-4): GAGVSQSPSNKVTEKGKDVELRCDPISGHTALYWYRQSLGQGLEFLIYFQGNSAPDKSGLPSDRFSAERTGGSVSTLTIQRTQQEDSAVYLCASSLGLATNEKLFFGSGTQLSVL.

The CDR3 sequence is CSVEGVATEAFF. The V gene is TRBV29-1, the J gene TRBJ1-1. The germline V gene encodes CDR1 SQVTM and CDR2 ANQGSEA. The CDR3 has 12 residues.

The genes are TRBV30 and TRBJ2-7; the TCRdb D gene call, TRBD1, has no DNA to confirm it. The CDR3 is 14 amino acids. The germline CDR1 and CDR2 sequences are GTSNPN and SVGIG (reference sequence). The CDR3 region is CAWSVPGRRYEQYF. Together with reference TRBV30 and TRBJ2-7, the CDR3 gives the full variable domain: SQTIHQWPATLVQPVGSPLSLECTVEGTSNPNLYWYRQAAGRGLQLLFYSVGIGQISSEVPQNLSASRPQDRQFILSSKKLLLSDSGFYLCAWSVPGRRYEQYFGPGTRLTVT.

The CDR3: CASRALGDGYTF. The chain links TRBV5-5 to TRBJ1-2. CDR1 and CDR2 from the germline V gene are SGHKS and YYEKEE (reference sequence). The CDR3 is 12 residues long.

The chain is built from TRBV15 and TRBJ2-5; TCRdb designates TRBD1, a call that cannot be tested without DNA. This CDR3 spans 16 amino acids. Germline-derived CDR1 and CDR2 are LNHNV and YYDKDF (reference sequence). The CDR3 is CATSRSRTGIMETQYF.

The rearrangement links TRBV29-1 to TRBJ2-3; the TRBD1 assignment by TCRdb is unverifiable without DNA. Germline-derived CDR1 and CDR2 are SQVTM and ANQGSEA. The CDR3 sequence is 14 residues long. CDR3 residues: CSGKRGLLTDTQYF.

The chain links TRBV28 to TRBJ1-1. This CDR3 has 11 residues. Germline CDR1 reads MDHEN; CDR2 reads SYDVKM. CDR3 in amino acids: CASSRGPPAFF. The full variable domain, with the rest looked up from reference TRBV28 and TRBJ1-1, is DVKVTQSSRYLVKRTGEKVFLECVQDMDHENMFWYRQDPGLGLRLIYFSYDVKMKEKGDIPEGYSVSREKKERFSLILESASTNQTSMYLCASSRGPPAFFGQGTRLTVV.

V usage is TRBV27 and J usage is TRBJ1-1; TCRdb outputs TRBD1, but without DNA this stays unchecked. The CDR3 runs to 15 residues. Germline CDR1 MNHEY, CDR2 SMNVEV (reference sequence). This CDR3 reads CASSLLVHGAGEAFF.